This T cell receptor (beta chain) was profiled in a study of post-analysis software for immune sequencing data. Findings of the study overall: The five TRBV segments detected at higher frequency in patients than in controls included TRBV5-6, TRBV5-1 and TRBV20-1.

Ten or more counts support this clonotype. Its target is not known. The CDR3 contains 16 residues. V trimming: 1 base; J trimming: 3 bases; junction bases outside the gene matches: 5. Germline loops: CDR1 SGHRS, CDR2 YFSETQ. Presence of unique molecular identifiers characterized the TCR beta cDNA libraries. Using its own MiXCR run on the PCR reads, TCRdb lists one record per CDR3 protein. The sample has about 810,000 distinct CDR3 sequences, 53% seen once. The receptor was derived from a girl aged 5 to 17 with multiple sclerosis. The chain carries TRBV5-1 and TRBJ2-7, with 12 bases that match TRBD1. The sample was blood. CDR3 protein: CASSLTGTGGLYEQYF. The CDR3, as DNA: TGCGCCAGCAGCTTGACCGGGACAGGGGGCCTCTACGAGCAGTACTTC.